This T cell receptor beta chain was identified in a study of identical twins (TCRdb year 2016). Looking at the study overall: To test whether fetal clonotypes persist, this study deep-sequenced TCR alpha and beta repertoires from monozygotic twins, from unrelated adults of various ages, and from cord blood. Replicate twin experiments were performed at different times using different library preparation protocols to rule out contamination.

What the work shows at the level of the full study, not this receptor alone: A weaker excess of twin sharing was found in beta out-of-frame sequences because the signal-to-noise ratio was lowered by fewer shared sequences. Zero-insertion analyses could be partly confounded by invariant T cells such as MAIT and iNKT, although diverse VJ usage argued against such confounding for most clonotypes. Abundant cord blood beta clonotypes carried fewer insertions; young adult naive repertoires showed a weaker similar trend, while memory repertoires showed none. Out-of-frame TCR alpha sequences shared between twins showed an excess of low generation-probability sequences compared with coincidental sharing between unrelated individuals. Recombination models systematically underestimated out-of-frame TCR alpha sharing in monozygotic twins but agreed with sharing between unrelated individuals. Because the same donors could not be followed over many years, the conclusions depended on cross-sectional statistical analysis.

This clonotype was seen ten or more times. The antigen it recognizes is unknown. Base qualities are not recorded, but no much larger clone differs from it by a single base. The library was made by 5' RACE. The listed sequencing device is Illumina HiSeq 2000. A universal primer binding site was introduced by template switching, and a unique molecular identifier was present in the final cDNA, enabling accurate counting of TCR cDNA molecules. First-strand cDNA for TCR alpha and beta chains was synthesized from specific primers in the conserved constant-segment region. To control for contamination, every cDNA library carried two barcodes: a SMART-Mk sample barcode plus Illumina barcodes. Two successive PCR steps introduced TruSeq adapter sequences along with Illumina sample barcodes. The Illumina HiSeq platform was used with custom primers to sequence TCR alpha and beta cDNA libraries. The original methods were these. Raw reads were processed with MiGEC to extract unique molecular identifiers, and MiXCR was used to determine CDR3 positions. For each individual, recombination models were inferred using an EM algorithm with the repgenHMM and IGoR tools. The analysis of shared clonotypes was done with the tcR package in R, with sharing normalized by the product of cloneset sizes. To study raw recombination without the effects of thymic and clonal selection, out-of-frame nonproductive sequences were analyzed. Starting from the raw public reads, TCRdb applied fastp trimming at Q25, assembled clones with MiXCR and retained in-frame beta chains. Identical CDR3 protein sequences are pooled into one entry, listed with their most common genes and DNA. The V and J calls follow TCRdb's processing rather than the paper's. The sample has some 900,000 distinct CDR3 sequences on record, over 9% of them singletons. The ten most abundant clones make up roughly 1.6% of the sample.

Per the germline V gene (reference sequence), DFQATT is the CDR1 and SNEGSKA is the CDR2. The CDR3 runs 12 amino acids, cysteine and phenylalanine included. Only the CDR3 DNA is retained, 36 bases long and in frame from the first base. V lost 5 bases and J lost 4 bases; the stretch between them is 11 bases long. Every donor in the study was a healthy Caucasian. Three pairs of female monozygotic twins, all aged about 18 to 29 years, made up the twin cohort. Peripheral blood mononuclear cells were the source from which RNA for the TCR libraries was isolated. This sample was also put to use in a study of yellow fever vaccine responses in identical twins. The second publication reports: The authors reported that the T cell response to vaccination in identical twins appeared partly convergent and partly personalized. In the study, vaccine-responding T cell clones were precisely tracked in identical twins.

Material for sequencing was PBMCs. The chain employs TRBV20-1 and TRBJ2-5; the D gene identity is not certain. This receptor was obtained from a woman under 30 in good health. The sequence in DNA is TGCAGTGCTTACCGGACCCCAGAGACCCAGTACTTC. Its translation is CSAYRTPETQYF.